The 22 T cell receptor beta chains presented below share a single source sample, sequenced in a study of Ad26.COV2.S vaccination and SARS-CoV-2 variants. Libraries were prepared by immunoSEQ multiplex PCR; TCRdb keeps only in-frame clonotypes and omits some of them. The data show about 480,000 clones, about 83% seen once. Indicated treatment: 19 received Ad26.COV2.S at low or high dose, single or two shots; roughly five received placebo; per-sample allocation not given. Day 63 after the first injection of vaccine or placebo was the sampling time. The specimen comprised peripheral blood, sampled in a trial of Ad26.COV2.S vaccine versus placebo. These receptors originate from a person between 18 and 65 years old who received the Ad26.COV2.S COVID-19 vaccine or a placebo.

This clone was observed a single time. V gene TRBV27 combines with J gene TRBJ1-1; tentative D call: TRBD1 (5 bases). CDR1 is MNHEY, CDR2 SMNVEV, per germline (reference sequence). There are 14 residues in the CDR3. V gave up 4 bases and J gave up 5 bases, with 14 bases separating them. The CDR3 DNA reads TGTGCCAGCAGTTCTGGGGGACGGAGGACTGAAGCTTTCTTT. Its protein is CASSSGGRRTEAFF.

This clone was seen many times. The V and J genes are TRBV6-2 or TRBV6-3 and TRBJ1-2; D might be TRBD1 (5 bases). The CDR3 totals 15 residues. CDR1 is MNHEY, CDR2 SVGEGT, per germline. V was clipped by 3 bases and J by 7 bases, with 18 bases between them. CDR3 in amino acids: CASSYPSTESSGYTF. In DNA form, the CDR3 reads TGTGCCAGCAGTTATCCATCGACAGAATCGTCTGGCTACACCTTC.

V usage is TRBV11-2 and J usage is TRBJ2-5; 8 positions agree with TRBD2. Looked up from germline, CDR1 is SGHAT and CDR2 is FQNNGV. This CDR3 comprises 17 residues. V shed 6 bases and J 5 bases; nucleotides not matched to a gene: 17. This CDR3 reads CASRAGFRLAGFETQYF. CDR3 nucleotide sequence: TGTGCCAGCAGGGCCGGATTCCGGCTAGCGGGTTTCGAGACCCAGTACTTC.

The chain couples TRBV27 to TRBJ2-1; D perhaps matches TRBD1 (6 bases). Germline loops: CDR1 MNHEY, CDR2 SMNVEV (reference sequence). V was shortened by 3 bases and J by 6 bases, with 18 bases between the two germline ends. The CDR3 extends over 16 amino acids. The DNA of the CDR3 is TGTGCCAGCAGTTTCCTCGCGGTAAGGGGGACCAATGAGCAGTTCTTC. It encodes CASSFLAVRGTNEQFF.

V gene TRBV5-6 combines with J gene TRBJ1-2; 9 nucleotides line up with TRBD1. Per the germline V gene, CDR1 is SGHDT and CDR2 is YYEEEE. This CDR3 comprises 15 residues. The V and J ends lost 4 bases and 3 bases, in that order; junction bases with no gene match: 7. Here the CDR3 DNA reads TGTGCCAGCAGCACGACAGGGGGTTATTACTATGGCTACACCTTC. It specifies CASSTTGGYYYGYTF.

The chain uses TRBV28 and TRBJ2-2, with D perhaps TRBD1 or TRBD2 (5 bases each). The CDR3 contains 15 residues. V lost 8 bases and J 4 bases, leaving 17 bases between the germline ends. CDR1 is MDHEN and CDR2 is SYDVKM in the germline V gene. CDR3 in amino acids: CASQWGDRLTGELFF. The DNA of the CDR3 is TGTGCCAGCCAGTGGGGAGACAGACTCACCGGGGAGCTGTTTTTT.

V usage is TRBV6-5 and J usage is TRBJ1-3, with D maybe TRBD1 (6 bases). Between the trimmed V and J ends, which lost 6 bases and 0 bases, there was a span of 9 bases. CDR3 length equals 14 residues. Per the germline V gene, CDR1 is MNHEY and CDR2 is SVGAGI. For the CDR3, the DNA is TGTGCCAGCAGCCGCAGGGGCTCTGGAAACACCATATATTTT. Amino acid sequence: CASSRRGSGNTIYF.

This sequence joins TRBV3-1 (or the pseudogene TRBV3-2) and TRBJ2-3; 13 bases agree with TRBD2. Trimming removed 3 bases from V and 2 bases from J; junction bases left unmatched: 8. The CDR3 runs 18 residues. In germline, CDR1 is LGHDT, CDR2 YNNKEL (reference sequence). CDR3 sequence (DNA): TGTGCCAGCAGCCAGGGACTAGCGGGGCCCCTCGACACAGATACGCAGTATTTT. This codes for CASSQGLAGPLDTDTQYF.

This clone was observed a handful of times. This chain connects TRBV19 to TRBJ2-5; 7 bases agree with TRBD1. Germline loops: CDR1 LNHDA, CDR2 SQIVND (reference sequence). The J segment lost 1 base and the V segment lost 5 bases, leaving 4 bases of the junction unmatched. The CDR3 length is 14 residues. The CDR3 DNA follows: TGTGCCAGTAGTCCCCAGGGGGTCCAAGAGACCCAGTACTTC. Its translation: CASSPQGVQETQYF.

The gene calls are TRBV19 and TRBJ2-7; the D call may be TRBD1 or TRBD2 (5 bases each). Germline values: CDR1 LNHDA, CDR2 SQIVND (reference sequence). V was trimmed by 6 bases and J by 3 bases, leaving 18 bases between them. This CDR3 region has 15 residues. This CDR3 is CASRGNSGRGYEQYF. For the CDR3, the DNA is TGTGCCAGTAGGGGCAATTCAGGGAGAGGCTACGAGCAGTACTTC.

The chain has TRBV28 and TRBJ1-6; the D gene is possibly TRBD1 (5 bases). V shed 5 bases and J shed 5 bases, with 10 bases lying between them. Per germline, CDR1 MDHEN and CDR2 SYDVKM. CDR3 length equals 14 residues. The CDR3 nucleotides are TGTGCCAGCAGTATAGGGGAAAATAATTCACCCCTCCACTTT. This translates into CASSIGENNSPLHF.

The gene calls are TRBV5-1 and TRBJ1-2; tentatively, D is TRBD1 (6 bases). CDR1 SGHRS and CDR2 YFSETQ come from the germline V gene. The CDR3 runs to 14 residues. The V and J ends lost 2 bases and 4 bases respectively, with 12 bases between them. This CDR3 is CASSFRGLVYGYTF. CDR3 nucleotides: TGCGCCAGCAGCTTCAGGGGCCTAGTCTATGGCTACACCTTC.

The chain combines TRBV18 with TRBJ2-5, with 8 bases matching TRBD2. V dropped 3 bases and J dropped 5; count of bases not matched to a gene: 5. Germline V lookup: CDR1 KGHSH, CDR2 LQKENI. CDR3 size: 14 residues. CDR3 DNA: TGTGCCAGCTCACCGATCCAGCGGGGGGAGACCCAGTACTTC. This sequence encodes CASSPIQRGETQYF.

V gene TRBV4-3 combines with J gene TRBJ2-7; weak D call: TRBD2 (6 bases). With 0 bases removed from V and 1 base from J, the gap between germline ends came to 13 bases. The CDR3 is 16 amino acids. Germline lookup yields CDR1 LGHNA and CDR2 YSLEER. CDR3 sequence reads: CASSQDDVGGSYEQYF. Written as DNA, the CDR3 is TGCGCCAGCAGCCAAGACGATGTAGGAGGGTCCTACGAGCAGTACTTC.

The V gene is TRBV7-8, the J gene TRBJ2-7; D remains ambiguous. The CDR3 has 13 amino acids. V was clipped by 3 bases and J by 7 bases, with 13 bases between them. Germline values: CDR1 SGHVS, CDR2 FQNEAQ. CDR3 amino acids: CASSFLGGWEQYF. DNA of the CDR3: TGTGCCAGCAGCTTCCTGGGCGGATGGGAGCAGTACTTC.

This clone appeared a single time. V gene TRBV27 combines with J gene TRBJ1-1; D is uncertain. The germline V gene has CDR1 MNHEY and CDR2 SMNVEV (reference sequence). This CDR3 contains 14 residues. The V and J ends lost 3 bases and 1 base respectively, with 9 bases between them. CDR3 sequence (DNA): TGTGCCAGCAGTTTTAGGGCGGGGAACACTGAAGCTTTCTTT. Amino acid sequence: CASSFRAGNTEAFF.

A remark on this clone: One junction end disagrees with the germline gene, perhaps due to a read error. The chain has TRBV2 and TRBJ2-7; 12 nucleotides match TRBD1. Germline CDR1 reads SNHLY; CDR2 reads FYNNEI. CDR3 length: 14 residues. CDR3 in amino acids: CASSWDRGPQRYDF. CDR3 in DNA: TGTGCCAGCAGTTGGGACAGGGGGCCCCAGAGGTACGACTTC.

This clone was seen only a few times. This rearrangement joins TRBV30 to TRBJ1-2; 7 bases map to TRBD1. The V and J ends lost 4 bases and 4 bases, in that order; junction bases with no gene match: 15. The CDR3 runs to 16 residues. Germline loops: CDR1 GTSNPN, CDR2 SVGIG (reference sequence). CDR3 DNA: TGTGCCTGGAATCCGATCGTAGACAGGGCGATCTATGGCTACACCTTC. The encoded protein is CAWNPIVDRAIYGYTF.

The rearrangement links TRBV6-2 or TRBV6-3 to TRBJ2-6; 7 nucleotides align to TRBD1. Germline trimming cut 7 bases from V and 4 bases from J; bases unmatched to any gene: 4. This CDR3 spans 14 amino acids. From germline, CDR1 is MNHEY and CDR2 SVGEGT. The CDR3 loop reads CASTPGQGANVLTF. The CDR3 DNA reads as TGTGCCAGCACCCCGGGACAGGGGGCCAACGTCCTGACTTTC.

The V call is TRBV28, the J call TRBJ2-2; possibly TRBD2 for D (5 bases). CDR3 length: 13 amino acids. The germline CDR1 and CDR2 sequences are MDHEN and SYDVKM. Trimming shortened V by 5 bases and J by 8 bases, and 12 bases separated the two germline ends. The CDR3 spells CASSEGWPGELFF. CDR3 DNA sequence: TGTGCCAGCAGTGAGGGTTGGCCGGGGGAGCTGTTTTTT.

The chain uses TRBV5-4 and TRBJ1-5; D is possibly TRBD1 (6 bases). V lost 1 base, J lost 0 bases, and 11 bases lay in between. From germline, CDR1 is SGHNT and CDR2 YYREEE (reference sequence). The CDR3 runs to 16 residues. For the CDR3, the DNA is TGTGCCAGCAGCTTGTTGCCAGGGGATAGCAATCAGCCCCAGCATTTT. Its translation: CASSLLPGDSNQPQHF.

This clone was recorded only once. The V and J genes are TRBV15 and TRBJ1-2, with D perhaps matching TRBD1 (5 bases). Germline CDR1 and CDR2: LNHNV and YYDKDF (reference sequence). The CDR3 contains 14 residues. Between the trimmed V and J ends, which lost 0 bases and 7 bases, there was a span of 12 bases. CDR3 amino acids: CATSREPTVSGYTF. The CDR3 DNA reads TGTGCCACCAGCAGAGAACCGACAGTTTCTGGCTACACCTTC.